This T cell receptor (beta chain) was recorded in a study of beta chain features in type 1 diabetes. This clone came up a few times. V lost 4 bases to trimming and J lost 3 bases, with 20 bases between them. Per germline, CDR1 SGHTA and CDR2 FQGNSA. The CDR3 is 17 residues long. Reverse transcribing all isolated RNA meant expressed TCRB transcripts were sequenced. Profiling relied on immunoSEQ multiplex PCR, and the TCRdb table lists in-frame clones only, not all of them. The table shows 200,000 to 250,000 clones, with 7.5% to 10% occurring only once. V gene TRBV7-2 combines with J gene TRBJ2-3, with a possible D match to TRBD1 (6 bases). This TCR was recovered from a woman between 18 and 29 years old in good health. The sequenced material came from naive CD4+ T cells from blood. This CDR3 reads CASSSRDTGLRTDTQYF. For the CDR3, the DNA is TGTGCCAGCAGCTCTAGGGATACAGGGCTGCGGACAGATACGCAGTATTTT.